What follows is one TCR beta chain and its context. Its antigen is unknown. This record comes from a study of blood T cells in healthy people across ages. Regarding the study as a whole: When one million T cells were used, diversity estimates were thought to be underestimates. As age increased, TCR beta diversity per million T cells fell in a roughly linear fashion.

CDR3 size: 16 residues. V trimming: 3 bases; J trimming: 2 bases; junction bases outside the gene matches: 9. CDR1 is LGHDT, CDR2 YNNKEL, per germline (reference sequence). A second PCR, run for about 7 to 12 cycles, used a sample-barcoded 5' primer plus a J-beta primer mix. TCRdb called the 5' RACE reads again in MiXCR, with one record for every CDR3 protein. The table has 1 million or so distinct CDR3 sequences, 20% to 25% seen once. This sample also belongs to another study, concerning T cells of mothers and their children. From that second work: A few healthy Caucasian mothers, along with their six children, served as the donors. Several million TCR beta reads per child versus over 9 million per mother.

The receptor was derived from a girl aged 2 to 9 in good health. V and J are TRBV3-1 and TRBJ2-5, with 7 bases matching TRBD2. Specimen: blood. The CDR3, as DNA: TGTGCCAGCAGCCAGTTGCGGGAGAGAGATCAAGAGACCCAGTACTTC. Translation: CASSQLRERDQETQYF.